The 21 T cell receptor beta chains reported below all come from one sample, sequenced in a study of shared clonotypes between healthy human individuals. Profiled with immunoSEQ multiplex PCR; TCRdb holds only in-frame clones, not every one. The sample consists of roughly 1,800,000 clones, approximately 94% of them appearing once. It was CD45RO-negative cells, positively selected for CCR7, that made up naive CD8 cells, with terminally differentiated effector memory CD45RA+ cells excluded. Sample: naive CD8+ T cells sorted from blood. The receptors here all came from a man aged 18 to 29 in good health.

The chain has TRBV27 and TRBJ1-1, with TRBD1 matching 7 bases. The CDR3 extends over 15 amino acids. The V gene end was trimmed by 4 bases and the J gene end by 4 bases; junction bases not matched to a gene: 9. Germline V lookup: CDR1 MNHEY, CDR2 SMNVEV (reference sequence). This chain's CDR3 is CASSSNPRGSTEAFF. In nucleotides, the CDR3 is TGTGCCAGCAGTTCTAACCCCAGGGGGTCCACTGAAGCTTTCTTT.

The chain uses TRBV5-6 and TRBJ2-7; 7 bases map to TRBD1. Germline V gene sequence: CDR1 SGHDT, CDR2 YYEEEE. The CDR3 contains 13 residues. The V segment lost 4 bases and the J segment 4 bases; nucleotides outside the gene matches: 5. The CDR3 loop is CASSITGVYEQYF. CDR3 DNA: TGTGCCAGCAGCATTACAGGGGTGTACGAGCAGTACTTC.

As to this clone: The sample contains more than one DNA sequence encoding this CDR3. The gene calls are TRBV30 and TRBJ2-7; the match to TRBD1 covers 10 bases. The V and J ends lost 3 bases and 3 bases, in that order; junction bases with no gene match: 5. There are 14 residues in the CDR3. From germline, CDR1 is GTSNPN and CDR2 SVGIG (reference sequence). In nucleotides, the CDR3 is TGTGCCTGGAGCCTCGGGACAGGGGACTACGAGCAGTACTTC. This gives the protein CAWSLGTGDYEQYF.

This chain joins TRBV4-1 and TRBJ2-7; TRBD1 aligns across 7 bases. CDR1 is MGHRA, CDR2 YSYEKL, per germline. This CDR3 comprises 14 residues. Trimming took 2 bases from V and 3 from J; bases not matched to a gene: 4. The CDR3 sequence is CASSQRQGLYEQYF. Here the CDR3 DNA reads TGCGCCAGCAGCCAAAGACAGGGTCTCTACGAGCAGTACTTC.

As concerns this clone: The sample carries other DNA sequences with the same CDR3. This chain connects TRBV19 to TRBJ2-2, with D hard to call. The ends were cut back, 3 bases at V and 1 base at J, with 3 bases in the middle. Germline CDR1 LNHDA, CDR2 SQIVND (reference sequence). The CDR3 is 13 amino acids. The CDR3 spells CASSILNTGELFF. CDR3 nucleotides: TGTGCCAGTAGTATTCTGAACACCGGGGAGCTGTTTTTT.

The gene calls are TRBV29-1 and TRBJ2-3; 13 nucleotides agree with TRBD2. Trimming took 6 bases from V and 2 from J; bases not matched to a gene: 11. This CDR3 has 17 amino acids. The germline gives CDR1 SQVTM, CDR2 ANQGSEA. The CDR3 DNA reads as TGCAGCGTCCCCACAGGGACTAGCGGGGCTTACACAGATACGCAGTATTTT. Amino acid sequence: CSVPTGTSGAYTDTQYF.

This clone was recorded a few times. The chain combines TRBV29-1 with TRBJ2-7; D gene unclear. Germline values: CDR1 SQVTM, CDR2 ANQGSEA. V lost 6 bases and J lost 0, with 15 bases in between. This CDR3 spans 14 amino acids. The CDR3 nucleotides are TGCAGCGTGCTAGGCAGTCAGGCCTCCTACGAGCAGTACTTC. This translates into CSVLGSQASYEQYF.

The chain carries TRBV19 and TRBJ2-2; 7 bases match TRBD1. With V trimmed by 5 bases and J by 1 base, 4 bases remained unmatched. Looked up from germline, CDR1 is LNHDA and CDR2 is SQIVND (reference sequence). The CDR3 is 15 residues long. CDR3 loop: CASSLQGENTGELFF. The CDR3 DNA reads as TGTGCCAGTAGTCTCCAGGGGGAGAACACCGGGGAGCTGTTTTTT.

The chain combines TRBV5-1 with TRBJ1-2, with a weak D call TRBD1 (5 bases). Looked up from germline, CDR1 is SGHRS and CDR2 is YFSETQ. This CDR3 is 13 amino acids long. Trimming stripped 0 bases from V and 6 bases from J, with 9 bases between. The CDR3 loop is CASSLAGIDGYTF. The CDR3 DNA follows: TGCGCCAGCAGCTTGGCAGGGATCGATGGCTACACCTTC.

This rearrangement joins TRBV6-5 to TRBJ1-6; 9 nucleotides line up with TRBD1. The CDR3 runs to 15 residues. Germline-derived CDR1 and CDR2 are MNHEY and SVGAGI. The ends lost 5 bases at V and 6 bases at J; junction bases unmatched: 5. Here the CDR3 reads CASSTLQGANSPLHF. For the CDR3, the DNA is TGTGCCAGCAGTACGCTACAGGGGGCTAATTCACCCCTCCACTTT.

The chain combines TRBV4-1 with TRBJ2-7; D assignment may be TRBD1 or TRBD2 (5 bases each). V lost 0 bases to trimming and J lost 6 bases, with 12 bases between them. Germline V gene data show CDR1 as MGHRA and CDR2 as YSYEKL. CDR3 size: 14 residues. CDR3 sequence: CASSQEPGTREQYF. The CDR3 DNA is TGCGCCAGCAGCCAAGAACCGGGGACCCGCGAGCAGTACTTC.

The chain links TRBV28 to TRBJ2-5; 8 bases line up with TRBD1. Germline CDR1 and CDR2: MDHEN and SYDVKM. V lost 6 bases, J lost 2 bases, and 8 bases stayed unmatched. The CDR3 extends over 15 amino acids. CDR3 amino acids: CASRSPGQGQETQYF. The CDR3 DNA reads TGTGCCAGCAGGTCCCCCGGACAGGGACAAGAGACCCAGTACTTC.

The chain uses TRBV7-9 and TRBJ2-1, with D possibly being TRBD2 (5 bases). Germline loops: CDR1 SEHNR, CDR2 FQNEAQ (reference sequence). Trimming shortened V by 3 bases and J by 8 bases, and 20 bases separated the two germline ends. This CDR3 region has 16 residues. The CDR3 spells CASSLSDSANPHEQFF. CDR3 nucleotide sequence: TGTGCCAGCAGCTTGTCGGACTCTGCGAATCCCCATGAGCAGTTCTTC.

The J gene is TRBJ2-3, the V gene TRBV30; D call uncertain. The CDR3 is 11 residues long. V lost 4 bases to trimming and J lost 11 bases, with 13 bases between them. Per the germline V gene, CDR1 is GTSNPN and CDR2 is SVGIG (reference sequence). In nucleotides, the CDR3 is TGTGCCTGGAATCCCGAGCGCCAGCAGTATTTT. Amino acid sequence: CAWNPERQQYF.

The V gene is TRBV30, the J gene TRBJ2-5; 7 bases line up with TRBD2. The J segment lost 3 bases and the V segment lost 0 bases, leaving 22 bases of the junction unmatched. Germline V gives CDR1 GTSNPN, CDR2 SVGIG (reference sequence). The CDR3 spans 20 residues. The DNA for the CDR3 is TGTGCCTGGAGTGTACCGGGAGGACTAGAGCCACTAGCGTTAAAAGAGACCCAGTACTTC. Translating it yields CAWSVPGGLEPLALKETQYF.

This sequence joins TRBV5-6 and TRBJ2-2; 8 nucleotides agree with TRBD1. This CDR3 contains 16 residues. Trimming at V came to 4 bases and at J to 3 bases, leaving 8 bases not matched to a gene. Germline values: CDR1 SGHDT, CDR2 YYEEEE. CDR3 bases: TGTGCCAGCAGCCAGACGGACAGGGCGGACACCGGGGAGCTGTTTTTT. Protein: CASSQTDRADTGELFF.

This sequence joins TRBV7-6 and TRBJ2-7; maybe TRBD2 (5 bases). This CDR3 is 13 amino acids long. The V end lost 6 bases, the J end lost 5 bases, and 14 bases lay between the germline ends. Germline CDR1 is SGHVS and CDR2 is FNYEAQ. Written as DNA, the CDR3 is TGTGCCAGCAGTTCGATTACCGGGGACGAGCAGTACTTC. Translating it yields CASSSITGDEQYF.

The CDR3, as DNA: TGCGCCAGCAGCCAAGATACAGCGGGGGCTCCCTACAATGAGCAGTTCTTC. This encodes CASSQDTAGAPYNEQFF. This chain uses TRBV4-3 with TRBJ2-1; 8 bases fit TRBD2. J gave up 2 bases and V 0 bases, and 6 bases lay outside the gene matches. The CDR3 covers 17 residues. The germline V gene encodes CDR1 LGHNA and CDR2 YSLEER.

The chain is built from TRBV4-3 and TRBJ2-7; tentative D call: TRBD2 (7 bases). CDR1 and CDR2 (germline): LGHNA, YSLEER. This CDR3 spans 15 amino acids. V lost 1 base and J 2 bases, leaving 12 bases between the germline ends. CDR3 bases: TGCGCCAGCAGCCAAGTTCCCGGGGGGCCCTACGAGCAGTACTTC. This gives the protein CASSQVPGGPYEQYF.

The chain has TRBV27 and TRBJ1-2; 9 bases align to TRBD1. The germline V gene has CDR1 MNHEY and CDR2 SMNVEV (reference sequence). The CDR3 loop spans 16 amino acids. V lost 5 bases and J lost 6; bases outside the gene matches: 13. This CDR3 reads CASSPREYRGRNGYTF. In DNA, the CDR3 is TGTGCCAGCAGTCCGCGTGAATACAGGGGGCGGAATGGCTACACCTTC.

The J gene is TRBJ2-5, the V gene TRBV10-3; 8 nucleotides align to TRBD2. J was trimmed by 2 bases and V by 4 bases; bases with no gene match: 12. Germline V lookup: CDR1 ENHRY, CDR2 SYGVKD. The CDR3 covers 17 residues. For the CDR3, the DNA is TGTGCCATCAGTGTCCCGCGCACACTAGCGGTTCAAGAGACCCAGTACTTC. It is translated as CAISVPRTLAVQETQYF.